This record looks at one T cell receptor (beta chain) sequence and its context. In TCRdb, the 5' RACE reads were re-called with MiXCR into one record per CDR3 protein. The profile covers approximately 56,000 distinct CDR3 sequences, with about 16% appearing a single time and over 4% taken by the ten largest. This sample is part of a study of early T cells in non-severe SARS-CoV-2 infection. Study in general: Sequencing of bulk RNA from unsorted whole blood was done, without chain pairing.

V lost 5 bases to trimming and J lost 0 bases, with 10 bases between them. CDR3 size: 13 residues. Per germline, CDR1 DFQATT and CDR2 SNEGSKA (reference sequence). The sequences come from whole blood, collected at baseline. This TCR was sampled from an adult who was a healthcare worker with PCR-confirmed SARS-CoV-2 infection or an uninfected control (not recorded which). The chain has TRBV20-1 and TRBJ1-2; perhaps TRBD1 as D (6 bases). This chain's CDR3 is CSAPDRSNYGYTF. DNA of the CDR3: TGCAGTGCTCCGGACAGATCTAACTATGGCTACACCTTC.